This T cell receptor (beta chain) was captured in a study of PD-1 blockade in classical Hodgkin lymphoma. Repertoires were generated with immunoSEQ multiplex PCR, while TCRdb's copy carries only in-frame clones and drops some. The data show roughly 7,200 clones, about 80% seen once. All trial patients relapsed after autologous stem cell transplantation. Negative selection with magnetic separation was used to purify CD4+ T cells from thawed PBMCs. Germline V gives CDR1 SGHKS, CDR2 YYEKEE (reference sequence). V trimming: 2 bases; J trimming: 4 bases; junction bases outside the gene matches: 5. The CDR3 is made up of 15 amino acids. This clone was seen a single time.

Source: CD4+ T cells from blood, taken at baseline. This clonotype was sampled from a human donor with classical Hodgkin lymphoma. This sequence joins TRBV5-5 and TRBJ2-2; 7 bases match TRBD1. The CDR3 protein is CASSFTGVFTGELFF. The CDR3 nucleotides are TGTGCCAGCAGCTTCACAGGGGTCTTCACCGGGGAGCTGTTTTTT.